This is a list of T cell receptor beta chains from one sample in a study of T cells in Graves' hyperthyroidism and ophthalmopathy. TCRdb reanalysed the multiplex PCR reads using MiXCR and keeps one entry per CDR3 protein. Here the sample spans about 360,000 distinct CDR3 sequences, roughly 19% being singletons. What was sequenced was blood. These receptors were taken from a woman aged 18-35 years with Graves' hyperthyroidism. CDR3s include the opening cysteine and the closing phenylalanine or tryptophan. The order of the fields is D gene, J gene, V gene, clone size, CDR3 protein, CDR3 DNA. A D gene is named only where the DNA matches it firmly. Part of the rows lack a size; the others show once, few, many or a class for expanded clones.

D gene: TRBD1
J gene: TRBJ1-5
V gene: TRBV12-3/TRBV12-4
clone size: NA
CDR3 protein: CASSPRQGQQPQHF
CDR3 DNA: TGTGCCAGCAGTCCCCGACAGGGACAACAGCCCCAGCATTTT

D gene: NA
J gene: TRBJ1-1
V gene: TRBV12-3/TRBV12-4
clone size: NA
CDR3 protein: CASSLRWGDTEAFF
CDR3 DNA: TGTGCCAGCAGTTTGCGGTGGGGGGACACTGAAGCTTTCTTT

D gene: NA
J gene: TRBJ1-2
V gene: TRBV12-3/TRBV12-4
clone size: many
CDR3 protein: CASSPRRVGNYGYTF
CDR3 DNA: TGTGCCAGCAGCCCCCGGCGGGTCGGTAACTATGGCTACACCTTC

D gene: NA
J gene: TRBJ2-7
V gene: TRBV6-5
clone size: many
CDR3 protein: CASSFTGTATYEQYF
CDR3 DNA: TGTGCCAGCAGTTTTACCGGGACGGCGACCTACGAGCAGTACTTC

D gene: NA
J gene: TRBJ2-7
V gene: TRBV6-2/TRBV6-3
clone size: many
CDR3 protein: CASSSPWGEQYF
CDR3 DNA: TGTGCCAGCAGTTCCCCCTGGGGCGAGCAGTACTTC

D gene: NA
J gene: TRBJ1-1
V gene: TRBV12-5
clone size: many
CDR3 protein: CASGLVPLGRNWGTEAFF
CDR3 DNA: TGTGCTAGTGGTTTGGTACCTCTAGGGCGAAACTGGGGCACTGAAGCTTTCTTT

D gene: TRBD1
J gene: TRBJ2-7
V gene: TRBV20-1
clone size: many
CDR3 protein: CSALRQGSYEQYF
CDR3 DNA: TGCAGTGCTCTCCGACAGGGCTCCTACGAGCAGTACTTC

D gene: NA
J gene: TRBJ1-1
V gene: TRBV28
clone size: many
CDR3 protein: CASSLGWANTEAFF
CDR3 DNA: TGTGCCAGCAGTTTAGGGTGGGCGAACACTGAAGCTTTCTTT

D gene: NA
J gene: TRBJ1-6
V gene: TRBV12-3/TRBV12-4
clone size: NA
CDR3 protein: CASSRWNRFPLHF
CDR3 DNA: TGTGCCAGCAGCCGTTGGAATCGCTTCCCCCTCCACTTT

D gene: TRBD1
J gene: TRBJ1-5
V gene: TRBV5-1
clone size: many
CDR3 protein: CASSYLQGANQPQHF
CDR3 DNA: TGCGCCAGCAGCTATCTACAGGGGGCGAATCAGCCCCAGCATTTT

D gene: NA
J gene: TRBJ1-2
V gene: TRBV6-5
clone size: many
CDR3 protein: CASSYSIPSEGHGYTF
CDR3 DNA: TGTGCCAGCAGTTACTCCATACCCTCAGAGGGGCATGGCTACACCTTC

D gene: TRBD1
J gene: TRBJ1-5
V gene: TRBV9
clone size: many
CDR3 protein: CASSDGQGQPQHF
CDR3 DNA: TGTGCCAGCAGCGACGGACAGGGGCAGCCCCAGCATTTT

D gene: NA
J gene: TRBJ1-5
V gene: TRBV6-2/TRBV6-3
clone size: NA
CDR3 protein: CASSYVGPNQPQHF
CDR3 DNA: TGTGCCAGCAGTTACGTGGGTCCCAATCAGCCCCAGCATTTT

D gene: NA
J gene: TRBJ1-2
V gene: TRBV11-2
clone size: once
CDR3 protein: CASSLERTENYGYTF
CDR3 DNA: TGTGCCAGCAGCTTGGAGCGGACAGAAAATTATGGCTACACCTTC

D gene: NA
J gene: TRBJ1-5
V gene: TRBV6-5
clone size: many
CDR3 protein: CASVLSGLGNQPQHF
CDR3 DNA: TGTGCCAGCGTCTTATCAGGTTTGGGCAATCAGCCCCAGCATTTT

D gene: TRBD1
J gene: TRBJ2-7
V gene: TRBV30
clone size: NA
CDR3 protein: CAWSVPRDRGPRWSCEQYF
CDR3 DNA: TGTGCCTGGAGTGTACCCCGGGACAGGGGGCCCCGATGGTCCTGCGAGCAGTACTTC

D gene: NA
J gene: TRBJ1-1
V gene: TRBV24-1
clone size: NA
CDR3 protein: CATSDLPLRQNTEAFF
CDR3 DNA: TGTGCCACCAGTGATCTGCCTTTACGTCAGAACACTGAAGCTTTCTTT

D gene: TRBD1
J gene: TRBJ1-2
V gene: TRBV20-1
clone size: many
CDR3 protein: CSARYRGDNYGYTF
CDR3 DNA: TGCAGTGCTAGATACAGGGGGGACAACTATGGCTACACCTTC

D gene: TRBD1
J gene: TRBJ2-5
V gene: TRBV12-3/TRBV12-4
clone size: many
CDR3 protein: CASSYGTGPQETQYF
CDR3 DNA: TGTGCCAGCAGTTACGGGACAGGGCCCCAAGAGACCCAGTACTTC

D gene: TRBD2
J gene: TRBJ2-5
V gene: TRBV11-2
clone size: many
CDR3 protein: CASSFTSGGIRGETQYF
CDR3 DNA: TGTGCCAGCAGCTTTACTAGCGGGGGTATCCGGGGAGAGACCCAGTACTTC

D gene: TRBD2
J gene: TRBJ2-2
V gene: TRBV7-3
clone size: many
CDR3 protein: CASSLTNPGLAGGRNTGELFF
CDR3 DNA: TGTGCCAGCAGCTTAACCAATCCGGGACTAGCGGGGGGGAGGAACACCGGGGAGCTGTTTTTT

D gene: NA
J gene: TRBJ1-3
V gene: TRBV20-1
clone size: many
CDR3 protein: CSATSWQGRDTIYF
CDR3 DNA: TGCAGTGCTACCTCCTGGCAGGGAAGAGACACCATATATTTT

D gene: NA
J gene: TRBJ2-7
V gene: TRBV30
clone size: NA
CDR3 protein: CAWVGHPTYEQYF
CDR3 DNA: TGTGCCTGGGTGGGACACCCGACCTACGAGCAGTACTTC

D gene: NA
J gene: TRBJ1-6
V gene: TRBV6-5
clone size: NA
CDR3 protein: CASSYSGKASGYNSPLHF
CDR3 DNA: TGTGCCAGCAGTTACTCGGGGAAGGCCAGCGGCTATAATTCACCCCTCCACTTT

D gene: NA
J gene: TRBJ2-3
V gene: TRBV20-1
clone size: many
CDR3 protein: CSAKGLSHDLDTQYF
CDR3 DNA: TGCAGTGCGAAAGGCCTTTCACACGATTTAGATACGCAGTATTTT

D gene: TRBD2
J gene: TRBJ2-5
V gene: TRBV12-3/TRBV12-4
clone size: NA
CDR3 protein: CASSPRTSGARETQYF
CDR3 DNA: TGTGCCAGCAGTCCCCGGACTAGCGGAGCTCGGGAGACCCAGTACTTC

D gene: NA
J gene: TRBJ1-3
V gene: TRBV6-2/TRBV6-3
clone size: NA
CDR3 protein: CASSPYGQRGLSSGNTIYF
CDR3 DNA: TGTGCCAGCAGCCCCTATGGACAAAGGGGTTTAAGCTCTGGAAACACCATATATTTT

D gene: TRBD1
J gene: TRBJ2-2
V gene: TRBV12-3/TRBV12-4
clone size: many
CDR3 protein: CASSPGTGITGELFF
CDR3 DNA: TGTGCCAGCAGTCCCGGGACAGGGATCACCGGGGAGCTGTTTTTT

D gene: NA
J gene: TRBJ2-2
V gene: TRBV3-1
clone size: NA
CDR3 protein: CASSQYPGTGELFF
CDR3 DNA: TGTGCCAGCAGCCAATACCCGGGCACCGGGGAGCTGTTTTTT

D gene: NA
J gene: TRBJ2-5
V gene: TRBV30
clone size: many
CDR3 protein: CAWELGQETQYF
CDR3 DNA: TGTGCCTGGGAACTAGGGCAAGAGACCCAGTACTTC

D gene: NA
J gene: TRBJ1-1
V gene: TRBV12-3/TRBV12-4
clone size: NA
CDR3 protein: CASKRGRYTEAFF
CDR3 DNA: TGTGCCAGCAAAAGGGGAAGATACACTGAAGCTTTCTTT

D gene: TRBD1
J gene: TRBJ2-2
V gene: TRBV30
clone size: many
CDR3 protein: CACRPRTGDTGELFF
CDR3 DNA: TGTGCCTGCCGGCCCCGGACAGGGGACACCGGGGAGCTGTTTTTT

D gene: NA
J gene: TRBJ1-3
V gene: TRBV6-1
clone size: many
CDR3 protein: CASSANSGNTIYF
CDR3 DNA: TGTGCCAGCAGTGCGAACTCTGGAAACACCATATATTTT

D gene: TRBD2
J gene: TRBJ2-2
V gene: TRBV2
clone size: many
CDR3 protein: CASRRLADGTGELFF
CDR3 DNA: TGTGCCAGCAGGCGACTAGCTGATGGCACCGGGGAGCTGTTTTTT

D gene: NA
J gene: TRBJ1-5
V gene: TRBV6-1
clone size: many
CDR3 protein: CASTERIISNQPQHF
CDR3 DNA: TGTGCCAGCACTGAGCGAATTATTAGCAATCAGCCCCAGCATTTT

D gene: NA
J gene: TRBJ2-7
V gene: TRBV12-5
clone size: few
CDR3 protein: CASGSGPGYEQYF
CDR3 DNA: TGTGCTAGTGGTTCGGGCCCAGGCTACGAGCAGTACTTC